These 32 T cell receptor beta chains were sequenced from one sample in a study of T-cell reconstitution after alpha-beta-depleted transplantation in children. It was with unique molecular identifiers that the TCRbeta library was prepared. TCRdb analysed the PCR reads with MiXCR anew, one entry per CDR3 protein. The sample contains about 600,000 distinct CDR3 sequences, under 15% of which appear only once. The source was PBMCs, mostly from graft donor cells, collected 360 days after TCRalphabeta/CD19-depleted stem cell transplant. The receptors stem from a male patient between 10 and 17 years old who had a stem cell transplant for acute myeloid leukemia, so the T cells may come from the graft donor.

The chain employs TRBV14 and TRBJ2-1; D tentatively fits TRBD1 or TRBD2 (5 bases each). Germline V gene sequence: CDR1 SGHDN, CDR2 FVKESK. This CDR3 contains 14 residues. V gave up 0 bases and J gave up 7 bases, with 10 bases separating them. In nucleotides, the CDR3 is TGTGCCAGCAGCCAAGATGGGACCAGTAATGAGCAGTTCTTC. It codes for CASSQDGTSNEQFF. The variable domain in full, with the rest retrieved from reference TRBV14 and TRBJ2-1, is EAGVTQFPSHSVIEKGQTVTLRCDPISGHDNLYWYRRVMGKEIKFLLHFVKESKQDESGMPNNRFLAERTGGTYSTLKVQPAELEDSGVYFCASSQDGTSNEQFFGPGTRLTVL.

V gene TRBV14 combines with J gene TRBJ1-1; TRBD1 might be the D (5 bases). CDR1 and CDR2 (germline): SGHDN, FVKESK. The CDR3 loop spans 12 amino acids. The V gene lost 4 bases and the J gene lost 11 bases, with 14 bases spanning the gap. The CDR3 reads CASSLWGRKAFF. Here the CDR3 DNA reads TGTGCCAGCAGCCTTTGGGGCAGGAAGGCTTTCTTT.

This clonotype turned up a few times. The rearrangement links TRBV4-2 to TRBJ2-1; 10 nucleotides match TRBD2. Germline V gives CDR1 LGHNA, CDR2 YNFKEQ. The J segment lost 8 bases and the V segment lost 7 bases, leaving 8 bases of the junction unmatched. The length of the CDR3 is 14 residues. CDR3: CASTNLAGADEQFF. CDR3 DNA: TGTGCCAGCACTAATCTAGCGGGAGCGGATGAGCAGTTCTTC.

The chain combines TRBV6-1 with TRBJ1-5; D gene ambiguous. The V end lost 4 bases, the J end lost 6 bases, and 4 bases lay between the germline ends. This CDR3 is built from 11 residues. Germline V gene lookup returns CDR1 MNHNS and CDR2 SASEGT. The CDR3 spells CASSGGQPQHF. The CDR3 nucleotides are TGTGCCAGCAGTGGAGGTCAGCCCCAGCATTTT.

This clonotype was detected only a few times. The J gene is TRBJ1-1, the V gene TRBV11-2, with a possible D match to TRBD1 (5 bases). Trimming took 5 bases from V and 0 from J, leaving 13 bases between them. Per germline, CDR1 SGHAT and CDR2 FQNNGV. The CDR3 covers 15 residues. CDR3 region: CASSPRQGLNTEAFF. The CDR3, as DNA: TGTGCCAGCAGCCCTCGGCAGGGATTGAACACTGAAGCTTTCTTT.

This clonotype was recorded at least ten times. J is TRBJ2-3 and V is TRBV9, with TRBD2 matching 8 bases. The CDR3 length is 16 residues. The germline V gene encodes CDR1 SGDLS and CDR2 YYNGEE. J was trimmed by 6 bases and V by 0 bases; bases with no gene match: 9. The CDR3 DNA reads TGTGCCAGCAGCGTAGCTCCCCGGGAGGGAGCGGATACGCAGTATTTT. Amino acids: CASSVAPREGADTQYF.

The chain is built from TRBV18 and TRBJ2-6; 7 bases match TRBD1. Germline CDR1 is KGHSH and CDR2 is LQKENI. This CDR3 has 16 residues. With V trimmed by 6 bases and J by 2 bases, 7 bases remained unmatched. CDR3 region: CASSALGGPGANVLTF. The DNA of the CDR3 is TGTGCCAGCTCGGCCCTAGGGGGCCCTGGGGCCAACGTCCTGACTTTC.

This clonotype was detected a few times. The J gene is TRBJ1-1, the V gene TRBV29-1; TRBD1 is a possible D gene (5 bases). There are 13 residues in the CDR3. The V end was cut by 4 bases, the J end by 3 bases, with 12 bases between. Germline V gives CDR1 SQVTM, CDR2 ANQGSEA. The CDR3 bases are TGCAGCGTTGTTGGGATGGGGGACACTGAAGCTTTCTTT. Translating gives CSVVGMGDTEAFF. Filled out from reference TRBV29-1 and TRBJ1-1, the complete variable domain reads SAVISQKPSRDICQRGTSLTIQCQVDSQVTMMFWYRQQPGQSLTLIATANQGSEATYESGFVIDKFPISRPNLTFSTLTVSNMSPEDSSIYLCSVVGMGDTEAFFGQGTRLTVV.

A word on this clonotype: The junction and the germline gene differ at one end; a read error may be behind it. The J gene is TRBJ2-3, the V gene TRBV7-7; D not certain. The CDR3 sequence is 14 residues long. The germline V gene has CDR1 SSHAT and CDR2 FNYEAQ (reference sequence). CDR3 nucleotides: TGTGCTAGCAGCTTAATCCTCGGGACAGATACGCAGTATTTT. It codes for CASSLILGTDTQYF.

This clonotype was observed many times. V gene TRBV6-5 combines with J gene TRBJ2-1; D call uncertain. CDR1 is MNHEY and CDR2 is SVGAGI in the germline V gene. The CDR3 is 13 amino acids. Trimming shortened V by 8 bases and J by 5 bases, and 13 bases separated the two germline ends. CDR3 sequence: CASRLDLDNEQFF. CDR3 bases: TGTGCCAGCCGACTTGATCTCGACAATGAGCAGTTCTTC.

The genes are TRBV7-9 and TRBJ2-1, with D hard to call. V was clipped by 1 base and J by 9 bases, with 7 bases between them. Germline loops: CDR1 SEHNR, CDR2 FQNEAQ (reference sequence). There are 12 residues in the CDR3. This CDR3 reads CASSLVTGEQFF. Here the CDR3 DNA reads TGTGCCAGCAGCTTAGTTACTGGTGAGCAGTTCTTC.

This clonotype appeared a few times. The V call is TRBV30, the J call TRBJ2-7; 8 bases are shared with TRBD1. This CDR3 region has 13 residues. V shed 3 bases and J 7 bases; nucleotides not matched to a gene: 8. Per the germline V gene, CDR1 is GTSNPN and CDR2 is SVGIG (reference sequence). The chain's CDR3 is CAWRNQGAREQYF. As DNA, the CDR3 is TGTGCCTGGAGGAATCAGGGGGCGCGGGAGCAGTACTTC.

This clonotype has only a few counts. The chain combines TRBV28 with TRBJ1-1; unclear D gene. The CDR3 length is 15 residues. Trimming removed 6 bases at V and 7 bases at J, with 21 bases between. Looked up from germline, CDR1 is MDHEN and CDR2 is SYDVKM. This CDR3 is CASSTIFRAGGEAFF. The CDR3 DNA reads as TGTGCCAGCAGCACCATTTTCCGGGCCGGTGGTGAAGCTTTCTTT.

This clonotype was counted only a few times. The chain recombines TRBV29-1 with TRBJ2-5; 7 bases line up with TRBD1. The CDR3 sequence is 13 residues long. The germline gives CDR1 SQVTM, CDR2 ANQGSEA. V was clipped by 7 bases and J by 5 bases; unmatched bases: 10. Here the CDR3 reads CSARQGYYETQYF. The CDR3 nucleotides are TGCAGCGCCCGACAGGGATATTACGAGACCCAGTACTTC.

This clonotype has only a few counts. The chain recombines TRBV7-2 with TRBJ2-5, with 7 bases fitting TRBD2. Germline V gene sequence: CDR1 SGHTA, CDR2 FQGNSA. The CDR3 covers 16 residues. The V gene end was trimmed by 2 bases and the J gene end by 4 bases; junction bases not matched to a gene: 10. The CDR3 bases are TGTGCCAGCAGCTTATCCCCTGGACTAGGCACAGAGACCCAGTACTTC. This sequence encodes CASSLSPGLGTETQYF.

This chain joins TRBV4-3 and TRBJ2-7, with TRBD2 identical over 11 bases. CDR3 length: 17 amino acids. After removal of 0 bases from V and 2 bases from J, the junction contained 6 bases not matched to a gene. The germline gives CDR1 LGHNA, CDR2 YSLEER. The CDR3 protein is CASSQETTSGSAYEQYF. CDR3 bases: TGCGCCAGCAGCCAAGAAACCACTAGCGGGAGTGCCTACGAGCAGTACTTC.

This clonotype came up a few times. The DNA for the CDR3 is TGCAGCGTTGAAGATCGCGTTAGCGGGAGTTACGAGCAGTACTTC. Its protein is CSVEDRVSGSYEQYF. The V gene is TRBV29-1, the J gene TRBJ2-7, with 9 bases matching TRBD2. The V and J ends lost 0 bases and 4 bases, in that order; junction bases with no gene match: 7. CDR3 length: 15 amino acids. Per germline, CDR1 SQVTM and CDR2 ANQGSEA.

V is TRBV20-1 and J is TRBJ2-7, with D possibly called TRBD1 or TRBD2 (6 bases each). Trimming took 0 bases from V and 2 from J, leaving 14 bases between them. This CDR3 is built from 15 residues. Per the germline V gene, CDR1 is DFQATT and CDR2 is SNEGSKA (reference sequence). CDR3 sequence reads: CSARDRGTRTYEQYF. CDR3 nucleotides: TGCAGTGCTAGAGACCGGGGGACACGGACCTACGAGCAGTACTTC.

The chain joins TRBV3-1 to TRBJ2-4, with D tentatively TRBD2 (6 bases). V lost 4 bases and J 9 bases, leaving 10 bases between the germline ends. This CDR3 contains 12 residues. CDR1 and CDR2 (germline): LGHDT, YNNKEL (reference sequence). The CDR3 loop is CASSRTGGIQYF. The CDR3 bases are TGTGCCAGCAGCCGGACCGGGGGCATTCAGTACTTC.

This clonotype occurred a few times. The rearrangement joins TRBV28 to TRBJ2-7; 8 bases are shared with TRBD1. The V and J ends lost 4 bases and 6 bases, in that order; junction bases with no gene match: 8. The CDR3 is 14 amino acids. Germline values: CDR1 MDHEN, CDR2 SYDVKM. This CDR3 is CASSWTGSWSEQYF. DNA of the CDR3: TGTGCCAGCAGTTGGACAGGGTCGTGGTCCGAGCAGTACTTC. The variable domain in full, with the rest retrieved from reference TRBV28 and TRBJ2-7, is DVKVTQSSRYLVKRTGEKVFLECVQDMDHENMFWYRQDPGLGLRLIYFSYDVKMKEKGDIPEGYSVSREKKERFSLILESASTNQTSMYLCASSWTGSWSEQYFGPGTRLTVT.

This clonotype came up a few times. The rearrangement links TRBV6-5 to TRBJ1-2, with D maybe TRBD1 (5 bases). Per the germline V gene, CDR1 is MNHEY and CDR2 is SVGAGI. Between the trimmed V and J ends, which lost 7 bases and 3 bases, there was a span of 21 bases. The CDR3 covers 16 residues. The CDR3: CASNHPWGGADYGYTF. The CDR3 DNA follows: TGTGCCAGCAATCACCCCTGGGGAGGGGCGGACTATGGCTACACCTTC.

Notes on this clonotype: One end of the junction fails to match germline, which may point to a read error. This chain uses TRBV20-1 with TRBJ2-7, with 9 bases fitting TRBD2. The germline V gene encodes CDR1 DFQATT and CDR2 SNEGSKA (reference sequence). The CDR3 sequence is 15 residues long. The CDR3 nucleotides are TGCTGTGCTAGAGATCAGGCGGGGGGGAACTACGAGCAGTACTTC. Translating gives CCARDQAGGNYEQYF.

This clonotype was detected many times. CDR3 nucleotides: TGCAGCGTTGGGTACGCCAATGAGCAGTTCTTC. It translates to CSVGYANEQFF. V is TRBV29-1 and J is TRBJ2-1; D not resolved. V lost 4 bases and J 6 bases, leaving 7 bases between the germline ends. This CDR3 has 11 residues. Looked up from germline, CDR1 is SQVTM and CDR2 is ANQGSEA.

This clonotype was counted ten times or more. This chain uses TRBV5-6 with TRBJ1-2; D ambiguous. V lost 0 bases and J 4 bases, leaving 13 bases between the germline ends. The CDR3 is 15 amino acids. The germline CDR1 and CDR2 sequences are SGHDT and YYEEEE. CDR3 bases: TGTGCCAGCAGCTTGGGCGTTCTGGCAGGCTATGGCTACACCTTC. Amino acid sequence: CASSLGVLAGYGYTF.

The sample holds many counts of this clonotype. CDR3 DNA sequence: TGCGCCAGCAGCCAGGCCGGACCCGAAGGGCCCAATGAGCAGTTCTTC. Its translation is CASSQAGPEGPNEQFF. V gene TRBV4-3 combines with J gene TRBJ2-1; D is uncertain. CDR1 and CDR2 from the germline V gene are LGHNA and YSLEER. With 3 bases removed from V and 6 bases from J, the gap between germline ends came to 18 bases. This CDR3 contains 16 residues.

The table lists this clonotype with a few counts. Here the CDR3 DNA reads TGCGCCAGCAGCCAAGCCCTCCCCCCTATGGGAAACACCATATATTTT. This encodes CASSQALPPMGNTIYF. This chain joins TRBV4-3 and TRBJ1-3; no reliable D call. The CDR3 runs 16 residues. The V gene lost 1 base and the J gene lost 4 bases, with 14 bases spanning the gap. Germline CDR1 is LGHNA and CDR2 is YSLEER.

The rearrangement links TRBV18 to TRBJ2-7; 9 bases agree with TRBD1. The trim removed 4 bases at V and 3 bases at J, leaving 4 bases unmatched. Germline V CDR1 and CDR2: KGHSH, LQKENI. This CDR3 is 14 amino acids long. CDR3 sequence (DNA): TGTGCCAGCTCACGACCGGGACAGGGCTACGAGCAGTACTTC. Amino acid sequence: CASSRPGQGYEQYF. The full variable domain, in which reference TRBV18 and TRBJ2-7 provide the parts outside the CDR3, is NAGVMQNPRHLVRRRGQEARLRCSPMKGHSHVYWYRQLPEEGLKFMVYLQKENIIDESGMPKERFSAEFPKEGPSILRIQQVVRGDSAAYFCASSRPGQGYEQYFGPGTRLTVT.

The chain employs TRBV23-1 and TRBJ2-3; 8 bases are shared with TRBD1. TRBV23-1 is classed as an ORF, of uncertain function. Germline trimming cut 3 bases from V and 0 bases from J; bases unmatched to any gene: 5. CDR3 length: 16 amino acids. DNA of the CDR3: TGCGCCAGCAGTCAGTACCGGGACAGGAGCACAGATACGCAGTATTTT. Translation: CASSQYRDRSTDTQYF.

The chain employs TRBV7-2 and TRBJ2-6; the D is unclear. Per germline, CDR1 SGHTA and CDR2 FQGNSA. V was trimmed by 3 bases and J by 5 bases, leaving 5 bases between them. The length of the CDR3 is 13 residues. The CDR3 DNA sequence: TGTGCCAGCAGCTTCCGACGGGCCAACGTCCTGACTTTC. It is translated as CASSFRRANVLTF.

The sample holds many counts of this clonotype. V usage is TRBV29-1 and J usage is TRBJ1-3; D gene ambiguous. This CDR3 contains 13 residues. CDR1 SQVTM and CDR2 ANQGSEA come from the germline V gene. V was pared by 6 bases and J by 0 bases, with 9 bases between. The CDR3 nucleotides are TGCAGCGTACAGAGACACTCTGGAAACACCATATATTTT. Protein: CSVQRHSGNTIYF.

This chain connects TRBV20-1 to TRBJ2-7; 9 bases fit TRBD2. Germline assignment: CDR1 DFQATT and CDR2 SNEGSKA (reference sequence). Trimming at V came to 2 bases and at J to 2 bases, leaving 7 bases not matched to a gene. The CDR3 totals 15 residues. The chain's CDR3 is CSARKASGITYEQYF. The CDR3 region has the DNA TGCAGTGCTAGAAAGGCTAGCGGGATTACCTACGAGCAGTACTTC.

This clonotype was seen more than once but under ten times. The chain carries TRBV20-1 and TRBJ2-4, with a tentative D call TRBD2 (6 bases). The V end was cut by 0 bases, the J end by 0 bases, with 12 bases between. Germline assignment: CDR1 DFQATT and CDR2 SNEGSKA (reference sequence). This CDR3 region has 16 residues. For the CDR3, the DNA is TGCAGTGCTAGAGAACTAGCAGATTTAGCCAAAAACATTCAGTACTTC. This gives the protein CSARELADLAKNIQYF.